Listed below are T cell receptor beta chains from one sample, sequenced in a study of Ad26.COV2.S vaccination and SARS-CoV-2 variants. Sequencing was performed with immunoSEQ multiplex PCR; in TCRdb, only in-frame clones are kept and a portion is missing. Here the sample spans about 350,000 clones, approximately 90% being singletons. The sequencing used peripheral blood, collected in a trial of Ad26.COV2.S vaccine versus placebo. The receptors shown here come from a person between 18 and 60 years old who received the Ad26.COV2.S COVID-19 vaccine or a placebo. Each CDR3 is given with its conserved first and last residue. D genes are given only for firm matches. Only some rows state a clone size, as once, few, many or a class for expanded clones.

d_call: .
j_call: TRBJ1-5
v_call: TRBV28
clone_size: .
cdr3_nt: TGTGCCAGCAGTTCCCTCGGGGGTACGGATCAGCCCCAGCATTTT
cdr3_aa: CASSSLGGTDQPQHF

d_call: TRBD1
j_call: TRBJ1-2
v_call: TRBV19
clone_size: .
cdr3_nt: TGTGCCACCCGGATGGGGACAGGGACCGGCTACACCTTC
cdr3_aa: CATRMGTGTGYTF

d_call: .
j_call: TRBJ2-2
v_call: TRBV21-1
clone_size: .
cdr3_nt: TGTGCCAGCAGCAAAGTTAGCGGGGGGACTAGCGGGAGGGGTGTTCATCGCGGGGAGCTGTTTTTT
cdr3_aa: CASSKVSGGTSGRGVHRGELFF

d_call: .
j_call: TRBJ1-1
v_call: TRBV18
clone_size: once
cdr3_nt: TGTGCCAGCTCACCACCGGGGGACATGAACACTGAAGCTTTCTTT
cdr3_aa: CASSPPGDMNTEAFF

d_call: .
j_call: TRBJ2-1
v_call: TRBV4-2
clone_size: .
cdr3_nt: TGTGCCAGCAGCCAAGATCCCGGGGGGCGAGGTTCCGGATACAATGAGCAGTTCTTC
cdr3_aa: CASSQDPGGRGSGYNEQFF

d_call: .
j_call: TRBJ2-3
v_call: TRBV27
clone_size: .
cdr3_nt: TGTGCCAGCAGCAAAAACCTGGCTAGCAAGTTGTGGGATACGCAGTATTTT
cdr3_aa: CASSKNLASKLWDTQYF

d_call: TRBD2
j_call: TRBJ2-5
v_call: TRBV7-2
clone_size: .
cdr3_nt: TGTGCCAGCAGCTTAACCCCGGGACTAGAGGACTTC
cdr3_aa: CASSLTPGLEDF

d_call: .
j_call: TRBJ1-3
v_call: TRBV6-6
clone_size: .
cdr3_nt: TGTGCCAGCAGGCCGGGACAATCCTCTGGAAACACCATATATTTT
cdr3_aa: CASRPGQSSGNTIYF

d_call: .
j_call: TRBJ2-7
v_call: TRBV19
clone_size: .
cdr3_nt: TGTGCCAGTAGTAGGGCAGTGGCTCGGGAGCAGTACTTC
cdr3_aa: CASSRAVAREQYF

d_call: .
j_call: TRBJ2-3
v_call: TRBV24-1
clone_size: .
cdr3_nt: TGTGCCACCAGTGATAGCACAGATACGCAGTATTTT
cdr3_aa: CATSDSTDTQYF

d_call: .
j_call: TRBJ1-1
v_call: TRBV7-3
clone_size: .
cdr3_nt: TGTGCCAGCAGCCCCACCCTGGGCACTGAAGCTTTCTTT
cdr3_aa: CASSPTLGTEAFF

d_call: .
j_call: TRBJ2-7
v_call: TRBV4-2
clone_size: .
cdr3_nt: TGTGCCAGCAGCCAAGAAGGGTCGGCGGCCTACGAGCAGTACTTC
cdr3_aa: CASSQEGSAAYEQYF

d_call: .
j_call: TRBJ2-7
v_call: TRBV19
clone_size: .
cdr3_nt: TGTGCCAGTAGTATCGGACGGGTCTCCTACGAGCAGTACTTC
cdr3_aa: CASSIGRVSYEQYF

d_call: TRBD2
j_call: TRBJ2-1
v_call: TRBV7-3
clone_size: .
cdr3_nt: TGTGCCAGCAGCCCCGTGACTAGCGGGAGTACGAATGAGCAGTTCTTC
cdr3_aa: CASSPVTSGSTNEQFF

d_call: TRBD2
j_call: TRBJ2-7
v_call: TRBV28
clone_size: once
cdr3_nt: TGTGCCAGCATTCCCAGGATGGCGGGAGCGCGATACGAGCAGTACTTC
cdr3_aa: CASIPRMAGARYEQYF

d_call: .
j_call: TRBJ1-3
v_call: TRBV11-2
clone_size: .
cdr3_nt: TGTGCCAGCAGCTCTCCCTCTGGCTCTGGAAACACCATATATTTT
cdr3_aa: CASSSPSGSGNTIYF

d_call: .
j_call: TRBJ1-2
v_call: TRBV29-1
clone_size: .
cdr3_nt: TGCAGCGCCAAAAAAGGGGGGTCGGACTATGGCTACACCTTC
cdr3_aa: CSAKKGGSDYGYTF

d_call: .
j_call: TRBJ2-5
v_call: TRBV21-1
clone_size: .
cdr3_nt: TGTGCCAGCTCCCACAAGCTAGCAGGGGAGACCCAGTACTTC
cdr3_aa: CASSHKLAGETQYF